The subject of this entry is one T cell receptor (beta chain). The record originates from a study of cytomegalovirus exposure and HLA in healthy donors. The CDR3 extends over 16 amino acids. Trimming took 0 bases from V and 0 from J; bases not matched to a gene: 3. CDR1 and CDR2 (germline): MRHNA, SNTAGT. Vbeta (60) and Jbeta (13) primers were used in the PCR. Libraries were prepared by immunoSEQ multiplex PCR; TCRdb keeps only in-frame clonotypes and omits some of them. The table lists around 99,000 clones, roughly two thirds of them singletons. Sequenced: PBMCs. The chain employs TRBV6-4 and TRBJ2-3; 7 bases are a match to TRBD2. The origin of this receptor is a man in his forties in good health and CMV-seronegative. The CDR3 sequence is CASSDSAGESTDTQYF. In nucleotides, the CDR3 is TGTGCCAGCAGTGACTCCGCGGGGGAGAGCACAGATACGCAGTATTTT.